The entry that follows covers one T cell receptor beta chain sequence. Germline CDR1 MNHNY, CDR2 SVGAGI (reference sequence). The CDR3 length is 12 residues. V was pared by 8 bases and J by 8 bases, with 5 bases of the junction left unmatched. This specimen comes from a study of shared clonotypes between healthy human individuals. Study as a whole: The plates for each donor numbered three CD4 naive, three CD4 memory, two CD8 naive and one CD8 memory.

This table comes from immunoSEQ multiplex PCR, and its TCRdb copy is limited to in-frame clones, with some not included. Among 2 million to 2.5 million clones listed, approximately 96% were seen once. It was into CD45RA+ naive and CD45RA-negative memory subsets that the CD4+ cells were split. The chain employs TRBV6-6 and TRBJ1-4; 7 bases fit TRBD1. This TCR came from a man aged 18 to 29 in good health. Source material: naive CD4+ T cells sorted from blood. Subset indicated: CD45RA+ positively selected. The CDR3 sequence: CASRQGGEKLFF. In nucleotides, the CDR3 is TGTGCCAGCCGGCAGGGGGGGGAAAAACTGTTTTTT.